The 26 T cell receptor beta chains reported below all come from one sample, sequenced in a study of blood T cell repertoires in COVID-19. The data were produced by immunoSEQ multiplex PCR, yet TCRdb's version contains in-frame clones alone and is incomplete. The table includes about 180,000 clones, approximately 92% detected once. The sample consisted of PBMCs or T cells enriched from blood (not recorded which). The receptors shown here come from a woman between 40 and 50 years old with acute COVID-19.

The chain employs TRBV29-1 and TRBJ2-5; D might be TRBD1 (5 bases). The CDR3 has 15 residues. Trimming left V 1 base short and J 2 bases short, with 14 bases between. Germline CDR1 SQVTM, CDR2 ANQGSEA. CDR3 sequence: CSVEVVEAGQETQYF. As DNA, the CDR3 is TGCAGCGTTGAAGTGGTAGAGGCAGGGCAAGAGACCCAGTACTTC.

This chain links TRBV28 with TRBJ2-3; 12 nucleotides match TRBD2. The CDR3 spans 16 residues. Trimming took 4 bases from V and 3 from J; bases not matched to a gene: 5. From germline, CDR1 is MDHEN and CDR2 SYDVKM. The CDR3 coding sequence is TGTGCCAGCAGTTCCGGACTAGCGGGGCAAACAGATACGCAGTATTTT. Translating it yields CASSSGLAGQTDTQYF.

In the case of this clone: An end of the junction does not agree with germline; a read error may underlie this. The rearrangement uses TRBV18 and TRBJ1-2; D is undetermined. The V gene's germline CDR1 is KGHSH and CDR2 LQKENI. This CDR3 region has 16 residues. In DNA, the CDR3 is TGTGCCAGCTCCCCACAAACCCTCGGGACTAACTATGGCTACACCTTC. It translates to CASSPQTLGTNYGYTF. Drawing the rest from reference TRBV18 and TRBJ1-2, the complete variable domain is NAGVMQNPRHLVRRRGQEARLRCSPMKGHSHVYWYRQLPEEGLKFMVYLQKENIIDESGMPKERFSAEFPKEGPSILRIQQVVRGDSAAYFCASSPQTLGTNYGYTFGSGTRLTVV.

This clone came up a few times. The rearrangement links TRBV7-9 to TRBJ2-7; 7 positions agree with TRBD1. The CDR3 runs to 16 residues. V trimming: 1 base; J trimming: 4 bases; junction bases outside the gene matches: 10. Germline-derived CDR1 and CDR2 are SEHNR and FQNEAQ (reference sequence). CDR3 sequence (DNA): TGTGCCAGCAGCTTAGAGGAGACAGGGTCACCTTACGAGCAGTACTTC. This translates into CASSLEETGSPYEQYF.

The chain joins TRBV7-2 to TRBJ2-3; D is possibly TRBD1 (6 bases). CDR3 size: 14 residues. Germline-derived CDR1 and CDR2 are SGHTA and FQGNSA. Trimming shortened V by 7 bases and J by 0 bases, and 11 bases separated the two germline ends. The CDR3 region is CASKWTASTDTQYF. Written as DNA, the CDR3 is TGTGCCAGCAAATGGACAGCAAGCACAGATACGCAGTATTTT.

J is TRBJ1-5 and V is TRBV28; possibly TRBD1 for D (5 bases). The germline V gene has CDR1 MDHEN and CDR2 SYDVKM. CDR3 size: 15 residues. Trimming took 6 bases from V and 2 from J, leaving 14 bases between them. The CDR3 DNA follows: TGTGCCAGCAGACTCGGGGGATTCGGCAATCAGCCCCAGCATTTT. Its protein is CASRLGGFGNQPQHF. Complete variable domain (other parts from reference TRBV28 and TRBJ1-5): DVKVTQSSRYLVKRTGEKVFLECVQDMDHENMFWYRQDPGLGLRLIYFSYDVKMKEKGDIPEGYSVSREKKERFSLILESASTNQTSMYLCASRLGGFGNQPQHFGDGTRLSIL.

This clone appeared once. The V gene is TRBV28, the J gene TRBJ2-2; possibly TRBD1 for D (6 bases). The CDR3 is 15 residues long. Germline CDR1 is MDHEN and CDR2 is SYDVKM. V was pared by 6 bases and J by 2 bases, with 13 bases between. The CDR3 coding sequence is TGTGCCAGCAGCCGCGGACAGCTAAACACCGGGGAGCTGTTTTTT. The encoded protein is CASSRGQLNTGELFF.

This rearrangement joins TRBV4-3 to TRBJ1-4; D possibly corresponds to TRBD1 (6 bases). The CDR3 runs to 15 residues. V was shortened by 3 bases and J by 4 bases, with 12 bases between the two germline ends. The germline V gene has CDR1 LGHNA and CDR2 YSLEER. This CDR3 reads CASSQSDRNNEKLFF. DNA of the CDR3: TGCGCCAGCAGCCAGTCAGACAGGAATAATGAAAAACTGTTTTTT.

The gene calls are TRBV3-1 (or the pseudogene TRBV3-2) and TRBJ1-2; 7 bases are shared with TRBD1. The CDR3 has 14 amino acids. Germline CDR1 LGHDT, CDR2 YNNKEL (reference sequence). J was trimmed by 8 bases and V by 1 base; bases with no gene match: 7. CDR3 in DNA: TGTGCCAGCAGCCAAGGGACAGGTTCGAACGGCTACACCTTC. Translated: CASSQGTGSNGYTF.

In DNA form, the CDR3 reads TGCGCCAGCAGCTTTACCTCCGGGACACTAAATGAAAAACTGTTTTTT. It translates to CASSFTSGTLNEKLFF. This chain links TRBV5-1 with TRBJ1-4, with D possibly TRBD1 on 6 matching bases. Germline V gene data show CDR1 as SGHRS and CDR2 as YFSETQ. V lost 2 bases to trimming and J lost 5 bases, with 16 bases between them. The CDR3 is made up of 16 amino acids.

The rearrangement links TRBV4-1 to TRBJ1-1; 7 nucleotides align to TRBD1. The CDR3 spans 13 residues. Germline V gene lookup returns CDR1 MGHRA and CDR2 YSYEKL. V was clipped by 8 bases and J by 2 bases; unmatched bases: 5. The CDR3 spells CASSDRANTEAFF. CDR3 in DNA: TGCGCCAGCTCCGACAGGGCAAACACTGAAGCTTTCTTT.

This chain links TRBV7-2 with TRBJ2-7, with D unclear. Trimming pared 2 bases from V and 2 bases from J, leaving 10 bases between. CDR3 length: 14 amino acids. Germline CDR1 is SGHTA and CDR2 is FQGNSA. DNA of the CDR3: TGTGCCAGCAGCTTACAATCCCCCACCTACGAGCAGTACTTC. Protein: CASSLQSPTYEQYF.

The V gene is TRBV28, the J gene TRBJ1-6; possibly TRBD1 for D (6 bases). Germline lookup yields CDR1 MDHEN and CDR2 SYDVKM. The CDR3 is made up of 15 amino acids. V was clipped by 5 bases and J by 4 bases, with 12 bases between them. The CDR3 reads CASSPRGIYNSPLHF. The CDR3 DNA reads TGTGCCAGCAGTCCCAGGGGCATATATAATTCACCCCTCCACTTT.

The chain combines TRBV27 with TRBJ1-2, with D perhaps TRBD1 (6 bases). Germline V gene data show CDR1 as MNHEY and CDR2 as SMNVEV (reference sequence). Trimming shortened V by 1 base and J by 1 base, and 13 bases separated the two germline ends. There are 16 residues in the CDR3. The CDR3 sequence: CASSLYPPQGNYGYTF. The CDR3 nucleotides are TGTGCCAGCAGTTTATATCCCCCACAGGGTAACTATGGCTACACCTTC.

This rearrangement joins TRBV18 to TRBJ1-6; D call uncertain. The CDR3 is made up of 14 amino acids. Deletions cut 2 bases from V and 10 bases from J, with 12 bases between. Looked up from germline, CDR1 is KGHSH and CDR2 is LQKENI. CDR3 DNA: TGTGCCAGCTCACCAAAGCAGAACGGGTCACCCCTCCACTTT. It codes for CASSPKQNGSPLHF. Full variable domain (remainder filled in from reference TRBV18 and TRBJ1-6): NAGVMQNPRHLVRRRGQEARLRCSPMKGHSHVYWYRQLPEEGLKFMVYLQKENIIDESGMPKERFSAEFPKEGPSILRIQQVVRGDSAAYFCASSPKQNGSPLHFGNGTRLTVT.

This chain links TRBV5-1 with TRBJ2-7; maybe TRBD1 (5 bases). This CDR3 has 13 amino acids. From germline, CDR1 is SGHRS and CDR2 YFSETQ. The V end was cut by 0 bases, the J end by 5 bases, with 9 bases between. The CDR3: CASSLAGLDEQYF. CDR3 nucleotides: TGCGCCAGCAGCTTGGCAGGGTTGGACGAGCAGTACTTC.

This clone was seen a handful of times. This chain joins TRBV28 and TRBJ1-3; TRBD1 agrees at 7 bases. Looked up from germline, CDR1 is MDHEN and CDR2 is SYDVKM. Losses at the gene ends were 6 bases for V and 0 bases for J; bases not matched to a gene: 5. The CDR3 has 15 amino acids. The CDR3 protein is CASRRQGGSGNTIYF. The CDR3 region has the DNA TGTGCCAGCAGACGACAGGGTGGCTCTGGAAACACCATATATTTT.

The CDR3 region has the DNA TGTGCCAGCAGGCCAGGGGACACCTCTGGTTACTATGGCTACACCTTC. Its protein product is CASRPGDTSGYYGYTF. The chain combines TRBV28 with TRBJ1-2; D possibly corresponds to TRBD1 (6 bases). Germline CDR1 is MDHEN and CDR2 is SYDVKM. The CDR3 is 16 amino acids. The germline V and J ends were trimmed by 6 bases and 3 bases, with 20 bases remaining between them.

V gene TRBV2 combines with J gene TRBJ1-1; 9 bases are shared with TRBD1. Germline V gene lookup returns CDR1 SNHLY and CDR2 FYNNEI. CDR3 length: 14 amino acids. J was trimmed by 4 bases and V by 6 bases; bases with no gene match: 6. The CDR3: CASSGTGWATEAFF. The DNA of the CDR3 is TGTGCCAGCAGCGGGACAGGGTGGGCCACTGAAGCTTTCTTT.

The J gene is TRBJ1-5, the V gene TRBV10-3; perhaps TRBD1 as D (6 bases). CDR3 length equals 14 residues. V lost 5 bases and J lost 6, with 14 bases in between. Germline V gives CDR1 ENHRY, CDR2 SYGVKD. CDR3 amino acids: CAISFEGDGQPQHF. The CDR3 DNA is TGTGCCATCAGTTTCGAGGGGGATGGTCAGCCCCAGCATTTT.

The chain joins TRBV25-1 to TRBJ1-6, with D possibly matching TRBD1 (6 bases). The CDR3 runs to 14 residues. The V end lost 7 bases, the J end lost 9 bases, and 16 bases lay between the germline ends. Germline V CDR1 and CDR2: MGHDK, SYGVNS. As DNA, the CDR3 is TGTGCCAGCAAAGAAGGGGGTCTGAGTTCACCCCTCCACTTT. Its translation is CASKEGGLSSPLHF.

This clone was seen once. This rearrangement joins TRBV18 to TRBJ1-1; possibly TRBD1 for D (5 bases). The germline gives CDR1 KGHSH, CDR2 LQKENI. Trimming took 3 bases from V and 1 from J, leaving 6 bases between them. This CDR3 has 13 residues. The DNA of the CDR3 is TGTGCCAGCTCACCCCAGGGGAACACTGAAGCTTTCTTT. Translating gives CASSPQGNTEAFF.

This clone was detected ten times or more. CDR3 in amino acids: CASRKGTGDNEKLFF. CDR3 sequence (DNA): TGTGCCAGCAGAAAAGGGACAGGGGATAATGAAAAACTGTTTTTT. V is TRBV6-5 and J is TRBJ1-4; 10 nucleotides agree with TRBD1. Trimming at V came to 6 bases and at J to 4 bases, leaving 5 bases not matched to a gene. CDR1 MNHEY and CDR2 SVGAGI come from the germline V gene. This CDR3 contains 15 residues.

This sequence joins TRBV24-1 and TRBJ1-6; TRBD1 is a possible D gene (6 bases). Looked up from germline, CDR1 is KGHDR and CDR2 is SFDVKD. The CDR3 loop spans 15 amino acids. V was clipped by 7 bases and J by 7 bases, with 16 bases between them. CDR3 amino acids: CATSTGSGGNSPLHF. CDR3 nucleotide sequence: TGTGCCACCAGCACAGGGAGCGGTGGGAATTCACCCCTCCACTTT.

This chain joins TRBV9 and TRBJ1-2, with 7 bases aligning to TRBD1. Unmatched junction bases numbered 0, after V lost 0 bases and J lost 4 bases. Germline V gene data show CDR1 as SGDLS and CDR2 as YYNGEE. The CDR3 contains 13 residues. CDR3 residues: CASSVGDSYGYTF. The CDR3, as DNA: TGTGCCAGCAGCGTAGGGGACAGCTATGGCTACACCTTC.

The chain joins TRBV19 to TRBJ2-7; no clear D. This CDR3 contains 14 residues. The germline CDR1 and CDR2 sequences are LNHDA and SQIVND (reference sequence). V was clipped by 1 base and J by 0 bases, with 7 bases between them. This CDR3 is CASSIGVFSYEQYF. CDR3 bases: TGTGCCAGTAGTATAGGAGTATTCTCCTACGAGCAGTACTTC.